This T cell receptor (beta chain) was sequenced in a study of stem cell transplantation in POMP-related autoinflammatory disease. Study in general: CD8+ T cells were low and CD4+ cells naive-skewed before transplant. After transplant, neutrophils and platelets showed 100% graft donor chimerism through one year.

Looked up from germline, CDR1 is MDHEN and CDR2 is SYDVKM. The V end lost 5 bases, the J end lost 5 bases, and 18 bases lay between the germline ends. The CDR3 loop spans 15 amino acids. With regard to this clone: Its antigen remains unknown.

The table came from immunoSEQ multiplex PCR; TCRdb's copy has only in-frame clones and leaves some out. Of some 65,000 clones in the sample, approximately 91% were seen once. Overall study findings and caveats: In PRAID patients, the number of distinct TRB V-J gene pairings was restricted.

The receptor's source is a human patient with POMP-related autoinflammation and immune dysregulation (PRAID). These T cells may partly come from the graft donor. The source material was CD4+ T cells from PBMCs, sampled after stem cell transplantation. The chain carries TRBV28 and TRBJ2-5; D call uncertain. The CDR3 DNA sequence: TGTGCCAGCAGTCTCCAGGAGACGATGCGTGAGACCCAGTACTTC. Translated, it gives CASSLQETMRETQYF.